These 24 T cell receptor beta chains came from one sample sequenced in a study of blood T cell repertoires in COVID-19 (dated by TCRdb to the early 2020s). Receptor amplification or capture employed the immunoSEQ multiplex PCR assay. TCRdb obtained this table from immuneACCESS and retained in-frame rearrangements with V and J assigned. These tables miss some clones; where compared with another copy, unresolved V genes account for less than half of the shortfall, and the remainder is unexplained. The sample profile shows about 210,000 clones; 80% to 90% of them were found once. The ten most abundant clones make up roughly 6.4% of the sample. Sequenced material: peripheral blood. Every receptor here comes from a man aged 55 to 69 who had recovered from COVID-19.

Only one count was recorded for this clone. This chain uses TRBV7-3 with TRBJ1-3, with 8 positions matching TRBD1. The length of the CDR3 is 13 residues. J was trimmed by 0 bases and V by 8 bases; bases with no gene match: 0. The germline CDR1 and CDR2 sequences are SGHTA and FQGTGA. CDR3 nucleotide sequence: TGTGCCAGCGGGACAGGCTCTGGAAACACCATATATTTT. Residues: CASGTGSGNTIYF. The complete variable domain, with remaining parts taken from reference TRBV7-3 and TRBJ1-3, reads GAGVSQTPSNKVTEKGKYVELRCDPISGHTALYWYRQSLGQGPEFLIYFQGTGAADDSGLPNDRFFAVRPEGSVSTLKIQRTERGDSAVYLCASGTGSGNTIYFGEGSWLTVV.

The chain joins TRBV3-1 (or the pseudogene TRBV3-2) to TRBJ1-5, with D possibly TRBD1 on 5 matching bases. The length of the CDR3 is 13 residues. Trimming shortened V by 6 bases and J by 5 bases, and 11 bases separated the two germline ends. CDR1 and CDR2 (germline): LGHDT, YNNKEL (reference sequence). CDR3 sequence (DNA): TGTGCCAGCAGTTTCGCACAGGATCAGCCCCAGCATTTT. It translates to CASSFAQDQPQHF.

The chain joins TRBV9 to TRBJ1-1; no firm D call. The CDR3 length is 14 residues. Germline V gene data show CDR1 as SGDLS and CDR2 as YYNGEE. Trimming removed 0 bases from V and 2 bases from J, with 8 bases in between. The CDR3 is CASSVATFNTEAFF. The CDR3 nucleotides are TGTGCCAGCAGCGTAGCAACATTCAACACTGAAGCTTTCTTT.

The gene calls are TRBV5-4 and TRBJ2-5; TRBD2 matches 13 bases. Trimming at V came to 5 bases and at J to 5 bases, leaving 6 bases not matched to a gene. CDR1 and CDR2 (germline): SGHNT, YYREEE (reference sequence). The CDR3 extends over 15 amino acids. The chain's CDR3 is CASSRTSGSAETQYF. The CDR3 region has the DNA TGTGCCAGCAGTAGGACTAGCGGGAGTGCGGAGACCCAGTACTTC.

The chain employs TRBV7-2 and TRBJ1-4, with TRBD1 matching 7 bases. Germline CDR1 reads SGHTA; CDR2 reads FQGNSA. The CDR3 contains 15 residues. V trimming: 5 bases; J trimming: 5 bases; junction bases outside the gene matches: 8. This CDR3 is CASSAVGTVNEKLFF. The CDR3, as DNA: TGTGCCAGCAGCGCGGTTGGGACAGTCAATGAAAAACTGTTTTTT.

The chain uses TRBV19 and TRBJ2-1; 9 nucleotides align to TRBD2. Germline V gene lookup returns CDR1 LNHDA and CDR2 SQIVND (reference sequence). The CDR3 is made up of 14 amino acids. V was clipped by 7 bases and J by 7 bases; unmatched bases: 8. DNA of the CDR3: TGTGCCAGTATAGGCCTAGCGGGGATTAATGAGCAGTTCTTC. Translation: CASIGLAGINEQFF.

This chain connects TRBV5-4 to TRBJ1-4, with D perhaps matching TRBD1 (6 bases). The ends were cut back, 3 bases at V and 4 bases at J, with 10 bases in the middle. CDR1 is SGHNT and CDR2 is YYREEE in the germline V gene (reference sequence). This CDR3 region has 14 residues. The CDR3 protein is CASSSGQRNEKLFF. CDR3 DNA sequence: TGTGCCAGCAGCTCTGGACAGCGTAATGAAAAACTGTTTTTT.

The rearrangement joins TRBV5-4 to TRBJ2-7, with unresolved D. V lost 3 bases, J lost 0 bases, and 7 bases lay in between. The CDR3 is 13 residues long. CDR1 is SGHNT, CDR2 YYREEE, per germline (reference sequence). DNA of the CDR3: TGTGCCAGCAGCTCCCCCCGCTCCTACGAGCAGTACTTC. This sequence encodes CASSSPRSYEQYF. Drawing the rest from reference TRBV5-4 and TRBJ2-7, the complete variable domain is ETGVTQSPTHLIKTRGQQVTLRCSSQSGHNTVSWYQQALGQGPQFIFQYYREEENGRGNFPPRFSGLQFPNYSSELNVNALELDDSALYLCASSSPRSYEQYFGPGTRLTVT.

This chain links TRBV19 with TRBJ1-5; 7 nucleotides match TRBD1. This CDR3 contains 14 residues. With V trimmed by 6 bases and J by 6 bases, 8 bases remained unmatched. The germline V gene has CDR1 LNHDA and CDR2 SQIVND (reference sequence). The CDR3 reads CASSNTGDSQPQHF. The CDR3 nucleotides read TGTGCCAGTAGCAATACGGGGGACAGTCAGCCCCAGCATTTT.

The DNA for the CDR3 is TGTGCCAGCAGTGCCAAACTAGCGGCCCCCACAGATACGCAGTATTTT. Encoded protein: CASSAKLAAPTDTQYF. The chain couples TRBV25-1 to TRBJ2-3; TRBD2 matches at 8 bases. V shed 4 bases, J shed 2 bases, and the junction held 8 bases outside the gene matches. Germline V gene lookup returns CDR1 MGHDK and CDR2 SYGVNS. The CDR3 is made up of 16 amino acids.

The chain employs TRBV7-6 and TRBJ2-2, with 9 bases lining up with TRBD1. The CDR3 runs to 16 residues. The germline CDR1 and CDR2 sequences are SGHVS and FNYEAQ. Germline trimming cut 3 bases from V and 4 bases from J; bases unmatched to any gene: 6. As DNA, the CDR3 is TGTGCCAGCAGCTTCTTGAGGACAGGGGTCACCGGGGAGCTGTTTTTT. Translated, it gives CASSFLRTGVTGELFF.

The rearrangement joins TRBV12-5 to TRBJ2-7; 7 positions match TRBD1. The CDR3 sequence is 13 residues long. V shed 7 bases, J shed 0 bases, and the junction held 3 bases outside the gene matches. Germline CDR1 is LGHNT and CDR2 is FRNRAP. CDR3 amino acids: CASAWDSSYEQYF. The CDR3 nucleotides read TGTGCTAGTGCCTGGGACAGCTCCTACGAGCAGTACTTC.

The chain carries TRBV7-9 and TRBJ2-1, with TRBD2 identical over 11 bases. Germline trimming cut 5 bases from V and 4 bases from J; bases unmatched to any gene: 10. The germline V gene has CDR1 SEHNR and CDR2 FQNEAQ (reference sequence). This CDR3 contains 17 residues. CDR3 residues: CASSRSGLADHYNEQFF. The CDR3 DNA reads TGTGCCAGCAGCCGCTCGGGACTAGCGGACCATTACAATGAGCAGTTCTTC.

V usage is TRBV2 and J usage is TRBJ2-7, with a weak D call TRBD2 (5 bases). This CDR3 is 12 amino acids long. Per the germline V gene, CDR1 is SNHLY and CDR2 is FYNNEI. Deletions cut 4 bases from V and 4 bases from J, with 8 bases between. The CDR3 region has the DNA TGTGCCAGCAGTGCCAGCGGATACGAGCAGTACTTC. This codes for CASSASGYEQYF.

This clone was picked up one time. The chain combines TRBV5-4 with TRBJ2-7; the match to TRBD2 covers 8 bases. Trimming cost V 4 bases and J 3 bases; bases outside gene matches: 12. The length of the CDR3 is 16 residues. Germline CDR1 reads SGHNT; CDR2 reads YYREEE (reference sequence). CDR3 sequence (DNA): TGTGCCAGCAGCCCCTTGGGCGGGGGGCAAAACTACGAGCAGTACTTC. Its protein product is CASSPLGGGQNYEQYF. The full variable domain, with the rest looked up from reference TRBV5-4 and TRBJ2-7, is ETGVTQSPTHLIKTRGQQVTLRCSSQSGHNTVSWYQQALGQGPQFIFQYYREEENGRGNFPPRFSGLQFPNYSSELNVNALELDDSALYLCASSPLGGGQNYEQYFGPGTRLTVT.

The rearrangement links TRBV11-2 to TRBJ2-2; 10 nucleotides align to TRBD1. From germline, CDR1 is SGHAT and CDR2 FQNNGV. The CDR3 is 16 residues long. V lost 6 bases to trimming and J lost 6 bases; unmatched junction nucleotides: 10. This CDR3 reads CASSPADRGHAGELFF. For the CDR3, the DNA is TGTGCCAGCAGTCCCGCCGACAGGGGGCACGCCGGGGAGCTGTTTTTT.

The chain's CDR3 is CASSQDIDRGNTNEKLFF. CDR3 sequence (DNA): TGTGCCAGCAGCCAAGATATTGACAGGGGGAACACTAATGAAAAACTGTTTTTT. This chain connects TRBV3-1 (or the pseudogene TRBV3-2) to TRBJ1-4, with 9 bases aligning to TRBD1. CDR3 length equals 18 residues. Germline-derived CDR1 and CDR2 are LGHDT and YNNKEL (reference sequence). The ends lost 0 bases at V and 2 bases at J; junction bases unmatched: 7.

V is TRBV10-3 and J is TRBJ1-1; D possibly corresponds to TRBD1 (5 bases). Between the trimmed V and J ends, which lost 4 bases and 3 bases, there was a span of 15 bases. The CDR3 contains 15 residues. The V gene's germline CDR1 is ENHRY and CDR2 SYGVKD. CDR3 sequence (DNA): TGTGCCATCAGTGGCGTAACGGTAGGGGACACTGAAGCTTTCTTT. Translated, it gives CAISGVTVGDTEAFF.

The V call is TRBV11-2, the J call TRBJ1-6; a possible D gene is TRBD1 (6 bases). CDR3 length: 15 residues. CDR1 and CDR2 (germline): SGHAT, FQNNGV. The V and J ends lost 0 bases and 7 bases respectively, with 10 bases between them. The CDR3 loop is CASSLERGKNSPLHF. DNA of the CDR3: TGTGCCAGCAGCTTAGAAAGGGGGAAAAATTCACCCCTCCACTTT.

The chain employs TRBV10-3 and TRBJ1-2; 8 bases line up with TRBD1. CDR1 is ENHRY and CDR2 is SYGVKD in the germline V gene. The CDR3 sequence is 13 residues long. J gave up 8 bases and V 6 bases, and 8 bases lay outside the gene matches. CDR3 region: CAISTDRAGGYTF. CDR3 nucleotides: TGTGCCATCAGCACGGACAGGGCGGGAGGCTACACCTTC.

V and J are TRBV30 and TRBJ2-6; 8 bases agree with TRBD1. The CDR3 totals 17 residues. Germline V gene sequence: CDR1 GTSNPN, CDR2 SVGIG (reference sequence). V shed 0 bases, J shed 4 bases, and the junction held 8 bases outside the gene matches. CDR3 nucleotides: TGTGCCTGGAGTGTACCCCGACAGGGGTCGGGGGCCAACGTCCTGACTTTC. The encoded protein is CAWSVPRQGSGANVLTF.

The CDR3 nucleotides are TGTGCCACCAGCAGAGATCGGGTTGGAGGCAATGAGCAGTTCTTC. Amino acid sequence: CATSRDRVGGNEQFF. J is TRBJ2-1 and V is TRBV15; the D gene is possibly TRBD2 (5 bases). Trimming left V 0 bases short and J 6 bases short, with 12 bases between. The CDR3 covers 15 residues. Germline values: CDR1 LNHNV, CDR2 YYDKDF (reference sequence).

The V gene is TRBV30, the J gene TRBJ2-2; D may match TRBD1 or TRBD2 (5 bases each). CDR1 and CDR2 (germline): GTSNPN, SVGIG (reference sequence). CDR3 length: 12 amino acids. Trimming cost V 5 bases and J 5 bases, with 9 bases left between them. The CDR3 nucleotides are TGTGCCTGGGGAGAGGGGACCGGGGAGCTGTTTTTT. Translated: CAWGEGTGELFF.

The V and J genes are TRBV14 and TRBJ2-2; possibly TRBD1 for D (6 bases). Germline V gene sequence: CDR1 SGHDN, CDR2 FVKESK. The CDR3 spans 16 residues. V dropped 6 bases and J dropped 5 bases, with 19 bases sitting between them. The CDR3 is CASRPGRQGITGELFF. Written as DNA, the CDR3 is TGTGCCAGCAGACCCGGGCGGCAGGGGATAACCGGGGAGCTGTTTTTT.